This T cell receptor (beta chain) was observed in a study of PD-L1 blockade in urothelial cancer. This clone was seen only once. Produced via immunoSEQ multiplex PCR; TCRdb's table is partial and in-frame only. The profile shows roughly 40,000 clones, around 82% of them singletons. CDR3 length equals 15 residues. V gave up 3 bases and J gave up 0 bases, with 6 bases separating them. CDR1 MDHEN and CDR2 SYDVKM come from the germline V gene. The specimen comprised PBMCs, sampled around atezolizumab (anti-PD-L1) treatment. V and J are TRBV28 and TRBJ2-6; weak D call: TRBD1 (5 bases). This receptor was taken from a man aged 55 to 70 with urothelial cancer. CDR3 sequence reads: CASSFQGSGANVLTF. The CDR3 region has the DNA TGTGCCAGCAGTTTTCAGGGCTCTGGGGCCAACGTCCTGACTTTC.